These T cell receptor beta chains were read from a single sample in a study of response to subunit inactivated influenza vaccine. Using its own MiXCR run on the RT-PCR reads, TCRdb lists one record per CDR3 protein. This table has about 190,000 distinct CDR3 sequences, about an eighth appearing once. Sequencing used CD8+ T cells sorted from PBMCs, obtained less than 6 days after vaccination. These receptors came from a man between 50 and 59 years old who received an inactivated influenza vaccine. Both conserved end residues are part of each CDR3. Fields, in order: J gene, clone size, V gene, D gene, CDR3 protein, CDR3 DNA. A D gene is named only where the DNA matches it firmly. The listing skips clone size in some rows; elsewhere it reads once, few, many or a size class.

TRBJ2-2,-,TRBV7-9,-,CASSFSGQNTGELFF,TGTGCCAGCAGCTTCTCAGGACAGAACACCGGGGAGCTGTTTTTT
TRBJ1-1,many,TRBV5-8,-,CASSLVMNTEAFF,TGTGCCAGCAGCTTAGTCATGAACACTGAAGCTTTCTTT
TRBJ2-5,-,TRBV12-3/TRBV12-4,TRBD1,CASSHGTEETQYF,TGTGCCAGCAGCCACGGGACAGAAGAGACCCAGTACTTC
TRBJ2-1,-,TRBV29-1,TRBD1,CSVEPTRTGGYGNEQFF,TGCAGCGTAGAACCAACGAGGACAGGGGGTTACGGCAATGAGCAGTTCTTC
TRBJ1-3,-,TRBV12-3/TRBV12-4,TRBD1,CASSPRQGSYGNTIYF,TGTGCCAGCAGTCCGAGACAGGGGTCTTATGGAAACACCATATATTTT
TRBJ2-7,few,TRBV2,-,CASSERGYYEQYF,TGTGCCAGCAGTGAGAGGGGATACTACGAGCAGTACTTC
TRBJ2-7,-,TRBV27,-,CASSFSTAGAEQYF,TGTGCCAGCAGCTTCTCAACAGCCGGAGCCGAGCAGTACTTC
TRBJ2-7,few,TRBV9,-,CASSGRSSSYEQYF,TGTGCCAGCAGCGGCCGGTCGAGCTCCTACGAGCAGTACTTC
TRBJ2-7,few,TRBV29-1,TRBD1,CSVLTGQLYEQYF,TGCAGCGTCCTTACGGGACAGCTCTACGAGCAGTACTTC
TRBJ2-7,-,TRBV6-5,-,CASSYASGGDEQYF,TGTGCCAGCAGTTACGCCTCCGGGGGTGACGAGCAGTACTTC
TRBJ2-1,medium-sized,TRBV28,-,CASSLRSHSYNEQFF,TGTGCCAGCAGTTTAAGGTCACATTCCTACAATGAGCAGTTCTTC
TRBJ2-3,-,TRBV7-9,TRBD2,CASSGTSGALDTQYF,TGTGCCAGCAGCGGTACTAGCGGGGCTCTAGATACGCAGTATTTT
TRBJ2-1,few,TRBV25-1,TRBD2,CARTSGGAVDEQFF,TGTGCCAGAACTAGCGGGGGGGCCGTCGATGAGCAGTTCTTC
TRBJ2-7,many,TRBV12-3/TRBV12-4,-,CASSPGTGSYEQYF,TGTGCCAGCAGCCCTGGGACTGGCTCCTACGAGCAGTACTTC
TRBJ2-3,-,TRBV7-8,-,CSSEAGPPDTQYF,TGTTCCTCGGAGGCAGGGCCCCCGGATACGCAGTATTTT
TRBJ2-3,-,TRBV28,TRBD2,CPSSPTSAEDTQYF,TGTCCCAGCAGCCCTACTAGCGCAGAAGATACGCAGTATTTT
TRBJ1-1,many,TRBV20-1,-,CSATTRGNGRAGPAAFF,TGCAGTGCTACGACTCGAGGTAATGGACGGGCAGGTCCAGCAGCTTTCTTT
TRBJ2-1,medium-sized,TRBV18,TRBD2,CASSPWGGRNEQFF,TGTGCCAGCTCACCATGGGGCGGGAGGAATGAGCAGTTCTTC